This TCR beta chain was profiled in a study of T cells in Graves' hyperthyroidism and ophthalmopathy. Study background: Any treatment followed the collection of peripheral blood at initial diagnosis.

TCR beta CDR3 regions were amplified from RNA. The HTBI set primed first-round TCR CDR3 RT-PCR. TCRdb re-derived calls from the multiplex PCR reads in MiXCR, one entry per CDR3 protein. The table shows more than 350,000 distinct CDR3 sequences, with under 15% occurring only once. This clonotype was seen only a few times. There are 15 residues in the CDR3. Trimming removed 0 bases from V and 0 bases from J, with 9 bases in between. CDR1 and CDR2 (germline): SGHRS, YFSETQ. Diagnosis rested on symptoms, serum thyroxine and TRAb, thyroid ultrasound, and orbital computed tomography. This receptor was obtained from a woman aged 30 to 39 with Graves' hyperthyroidism. The material sequenced was blood. V is TRBV5-1 and J is TRBJ1-2, with D unclear. CDR3 DNA sequence: TGCGCCAGCAGCTTGGGTGAGACCGCTAACTATGGCTACACCTTC. Translating it yields CASSLGETANYGYTF.